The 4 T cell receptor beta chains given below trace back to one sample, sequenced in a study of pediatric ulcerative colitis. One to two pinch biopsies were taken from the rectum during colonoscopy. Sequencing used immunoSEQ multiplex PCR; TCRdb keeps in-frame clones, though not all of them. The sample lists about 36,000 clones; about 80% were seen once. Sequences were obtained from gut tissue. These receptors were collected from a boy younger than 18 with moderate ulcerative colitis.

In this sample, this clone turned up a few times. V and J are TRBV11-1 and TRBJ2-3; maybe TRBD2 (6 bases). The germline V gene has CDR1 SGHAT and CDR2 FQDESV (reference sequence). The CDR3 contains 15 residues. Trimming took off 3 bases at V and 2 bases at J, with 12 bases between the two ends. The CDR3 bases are TGTGCCAGCAGCTTGTCCGGGAGAAACACAGATACGCAGTATTTT. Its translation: CASSLSGRNTDTQYF.

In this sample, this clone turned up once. CDR3 region: CAWSVGEEKLFF. DNA for the CDR3: TGTGCCTGGAGTGTAGGGGAGGAAAAACTGTTTTTT. The chain uses TRBV30 and TRBJ1-4; tentative D call: TRBD1 (5 bases). CDR1 GTSNPN and CDR2 SVGIG come from the germline V gene (reference sequence). The CDR3 is made up of 12 amino acids. Trimming took off 0 bases at V and 8 bases at J, with 7 bases between the two ends.

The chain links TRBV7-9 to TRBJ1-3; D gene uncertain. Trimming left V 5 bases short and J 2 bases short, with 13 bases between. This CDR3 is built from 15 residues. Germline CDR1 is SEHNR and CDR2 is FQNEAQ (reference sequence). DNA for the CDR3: TGTGCCAGCAGCCCAGGTGGAGAAGCTGGAAACACCATATATTTT. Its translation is CASSPGGEAGNTIYF.

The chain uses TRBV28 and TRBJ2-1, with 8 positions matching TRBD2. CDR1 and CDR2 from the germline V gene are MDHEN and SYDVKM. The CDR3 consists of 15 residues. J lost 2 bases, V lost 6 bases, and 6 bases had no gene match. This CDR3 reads CASRARTSPYNEQFF. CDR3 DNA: TGTGCCAGCAGGGCTCGGACTAGCCCCTACAATGAGCAGTTCTTC. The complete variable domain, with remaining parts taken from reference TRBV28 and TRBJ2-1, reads DVKVTQSSRYLVKRTGEKVFLECVQDMDHENMFWYRQDPGLGLRLIYFSYDVKMKEKGDIPEGYSVSREKKERFSLILESASTNQTSMYLCASRARTSPYNEQFFGPGTRLTVL.